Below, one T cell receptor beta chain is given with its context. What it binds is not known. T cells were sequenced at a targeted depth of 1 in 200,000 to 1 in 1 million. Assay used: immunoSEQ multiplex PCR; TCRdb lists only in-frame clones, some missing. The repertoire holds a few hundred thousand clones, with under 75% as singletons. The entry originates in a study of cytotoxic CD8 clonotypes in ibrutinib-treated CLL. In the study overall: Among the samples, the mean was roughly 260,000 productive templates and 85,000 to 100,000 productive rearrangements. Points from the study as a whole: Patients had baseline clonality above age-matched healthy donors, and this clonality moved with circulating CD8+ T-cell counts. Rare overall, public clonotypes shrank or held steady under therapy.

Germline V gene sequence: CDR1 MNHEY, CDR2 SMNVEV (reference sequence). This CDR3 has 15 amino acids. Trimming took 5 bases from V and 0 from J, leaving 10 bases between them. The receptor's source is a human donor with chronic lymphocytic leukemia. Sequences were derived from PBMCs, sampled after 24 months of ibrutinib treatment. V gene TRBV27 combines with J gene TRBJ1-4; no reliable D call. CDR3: CASSIRFPTNEKLFF. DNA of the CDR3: TGTGCCAGCAGTATTAGATTTCCAACTAATGAAAAACTGTTTTTT. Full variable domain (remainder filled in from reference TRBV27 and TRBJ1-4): EAQVTQNPRYLITVTGKKLTVTCSQNMNHEYMSWYRQDPGLGLRQIYYSMNVEVTDKGDVPEGYKVSRKEKRNFPLILESPSPNQTSLYFCASSIRFPTNEKLFFGSGTQLSVL.